These 27 T cell receptor beta chains came from one sample sequenced in a study of blood T cell repertoires in COVID-19. The repertoire was sequenced with immunoSEQ multiplex PCR; TCRdb's copy has only in-frame clones and lacks some. This table has roughly 30,000 clones, 89% appearing once. Material for sequencing was peripheral blood. These receptors all stem from a human donor with acute or convalescent COVID-19. The donor label of this sample is uncertain.

CDR3 nucleotides: TGTGCTAGTGCAGAGAGGTATAGCAATCAGCCCCAGCATTTT. Protein: CASAERYSNQPQHF. The chain employs TRBV12-5 and TRBJ1-5; D is ambiguous. There are 14 residues in the CDR3. Germline assignment: CDR1 LGHNT and CDR2 FRNRAP. Trimming removed 7 bases at V and 0 bases at J, with 10 bases between.

The chain recombines TRBV6-5 with TRBJ2-5; D gene unclear. Between the trimmed V and J ends, which lost 5 bases and 8 bases, there was a span of 15 bases. Germline V CDR1 and CDR2: MNHEY, SVGAGI. This CDR3 is built from 13 residues. CDR3 protein: CASSTTGSVTQYF. CDR3 in DNA: TGTGCCAGCAGTACGACTGGCTCAGTAACCCAGTACTTC.

This chain uses TRBV7-2 with TRBJ1-5; D gene ambiguous. The germline CDR1 and CDR2 sequences are SGHTA and FQGNSA. This CDR3 contains 16 residues. Trimming removed 5 bases from V and 2 bases from J, with 16 bases in between. CDR3 sequence: CASSPLGGRGNQPQHF. Here the CDR3 DNA reads TGTGCCAGCAGCCCTCTTGGAGGGCGGGGCAATCAGCCCCAGCATTTT.

The chain employs TRBV7-6 and TRBJ2-5, with 10 positions matching TRBD1. CDR1 is SGHVS and CDR2 is FNYEAQ in the germline V gene. Germline trimming cut 1 base from V and 5 bases from J; bases unmatched to any gene: 1. The CDR3 spans 14 residues. Here the CDR3 reads CASSLGTGGETQYF. The CDR3, as DNA: TGTGCCAGCAGCTTAGGGACAGGGGGGGAGACCCAGTACTTC. Supplemented by reference TRBV7-6 and TRBJ2-5, the full variable domain reads GAGVSQSPRYKVTKRGQDVALRCDPISGHVSLYWYRQALGQGPEFLTYFNYEAQQDKSGLPNDRFSAERPEGSISTLTIQRTEQRDSAMYRCASSLGTGGETQYFGPGTRLLVL.

The genes are TRBV18 and TRBJ2-1; 9 bases match TRBD2. With 1 base clipped from V and 1 base from J, the junction kept 5 bases outside the gene matches. There are 17 residues in the CDR3. Germline-derived CDR1 and CDR2 are KGHSH and LQKENI. The CDR3 loop is CASSPQPSGVSYNEQFF. The CDR3, as DNA: TGTGCCAGCTCACCACAGCCTAGCGGGGTTTCCTACAATGAGCAGTTCTTC.

The chain joins TRBV7-9 to TRBJ2-7, with D hard to call. The CDR3 loop spans 12 amino acids. The V and J ends lost 3 bases and 5 bases respectively, with 8 bases between them. Germline CDR1 and CDR2: SEHNR and FQNEAQ (reference sequence). The CDR3 sequence is CASSLGRNEQYF. CDR3 sequence (DNA): TGTGCCAGCAGCTTGGGCAGAAACGAGCAGTACTTC.

This sequence joins TRBV11-2 and TRBJ2-7; 7 bases line up with TRBD1. CDR1 is SGHAT and CDR2 is FQNNGV in the germline V gene. The CDR3 loop spans 14 amino acids. Losses at the gene ends were 8 bases for V and 3 bases for J; bases not matched to a gene: 10. The CDR3 coding sequence is TGTGCCAGCGCTAGGGGGACAGATTTCTACGAGCAGTACTTC. Amino acid sequence: CASARGTDFYEQYF.

The gene calls are TRBV6-5 and TRBJ2-5; D ambiguous. Germline V CDR1 and CDR2: MNHEY, SVGAGI. V was clipped by 2 bases and J by 4 bases, with 11 bases between them. This CDR3 comprises 14 residues. CDR3 residues: CASSYGSAIETQYF. The CDR3 DNA sequence: TGTGCCAGCAGTTACGGCAGCGCGATAGAGACCCAGTACTTC.

J is TRBJ2-1 and V is TRBV5-1; 10 bases agree with TRBD2. Germline V CDR1 and CDR2: SGHRS, YFSETQ. V shed 7 bases and J 7 bases; nucleotides not matched to a gene: 8. The CDR3 has 14 residues. The CDR3 DNA is TGCGCCAGCGCTCTAGCGGGAGTAAGAAATGAGCAGTTCTTC. Amino acid sequence: CASALAGVRNEQFF.

The J gene is TRBJ2-5, the V gene TRBV5-6, with TRBD2 as a possible D gene (6 bases). The CDR3 totals 15 residues. CDR1 SGHDT and CDR2 YYEEEE come from the germline V gene. Between the trimmed V and J ends, which lost 6 bases and 0 bases, there was a span of 15 bases. The CDR3 DNA reads TGTGCCAGCACCCCTCGTGGGGGGTACCAAGAGACCCAGTACTTC. Its translation: CASTPRGGYQETQYF.

This clone has only a few counts. This sequence joins TRBV5-1 and TRBJ2-7, with a tentative D call TRBD2 (5 bases). Trimming removed 2 bases at V and 3 bases at J, with 9 bases between. CDR3 length: 13 amino acids. Germline V gene sequence: CDR1 SGHRS, CDR2 YFSETQ. CDR3 sequence reads: CASSFFRGYEQYF. CDR3 nucleotide sequence: TGCGCCAGCAGCTTTTTTCGGGGCTACGAGCAGTACTTC.

The chain links TRBV7-9 to TRBJ2-1; TRBD2 aligns across 11 bases. Per the germline V gene, CDR1 is SEHNR and CDR2 is FQNEAQ (reference sequence). V dropped 4 bases and J dropped 2; count of bases not matched to a gene: 10. The CDR3 has 18 amino acids. The CDR3 coding sequence is TGTGCCAGCAGCTCGTTTCTAGCGGGAGGCACTACCTACAATGAGCAGTTCTTC. Protein sequence: CASSSFLAGGTTYNEQFF.

This clone has a single count. The gene calls are TRBV9 and TRBJ2-5; D is perhaps TRBD2 (5 bases). V shed 4 bases and J shed 5 bases, with 18 bases lying between them. CDR1 is SGDLS, CDR2 YYNGEE, per germline. There are 15 residues in the CDR3. In DNA form, the CDR3 reads TGTGCCAGCAGCCCCCGAGGACGGGGTGGGGAGACCCAGTACTTC. Amino acids: CASSPRGRGGETQYF.

The J gene is TRBJ2-4, the V gene TRBV9, with D possibly matching TRBD2 (5 bases). The V end was cut by 4 bases, the J end by 0 bases, with 14 bases between. The CDR3 sequence is 16 residues long. Germline loops: CDR1 SGDLS, CDR2 YYNGEE. The CDR3 bases are TGTGCCAGCAGCCCCCGAGCGGAACTAGCCAAAAACATTCAGTACTTC. It translates to CASSPRAELAKNIQYF.

This clone was seen a few times. The V call is TRBV6-6, the J call TRBJ2-7; 7 bases fit TRBD1. With V trimmed by 0 bases and J by 3 bases, 2 bases remained unmatched. Germline CDR1 is MNHNY and CDR2 is SVGAGI (reference sequence). CDR3 size: 14 residues. The CDR3 DNA reads as TGTGCCAGCAGTTACTCAGGGGACAGCTACGAGCAGTACTTC. This translates into CASSYSGDSYEQYF.

This clone was seen only once. The CDR3 is CASSFTSGHEQYF. The CDR3 DNA sequence: TGTGCCAGCAGTTTTACTAGCGGGCACGAGCAGTACTTC. The chain links TRBV6-6 to TRBJ2-7, with 9 positions matching TRBD2. The germline gives CDR1 MNHNY, CDR2 SVGAGI (reference sequence). The CDR3 covers 13 residues. Trimming took 4 bases from V and 5 from J; bases not matched to a gene: 3.

V gene TRBV7-9 combines with J gene TRBJ2-3; 8 bases align to TRBD2. Germline CDR1 is SEHNR and CDR2 is FQNEAQ (reference sequence). CDR3 size: 14 residues. With V trimmed by 5 bases and J by 2 bases, 3 bases remained unmatched. DNA of the CDR3: TGTGCCAGCAGCCTCGGGGGGGACACAGATACGCAGTATTTT. Encoded protein: CASSLGGDTDTQYF.

The rearrangement joins TRBV7-9 to TRBJ1-1, with TRBD1 matching 9 bases. CDR3 length: 14 residues. Germline CDR1 is SEHNR and CDR2 is FQNEAQ (reference sequence). Losses at the gene ends were 4 bases for V and 3 bases for J; bases not matched to a gene: 3. The CDR3, as DNA: TGTGCCAGCAGCTCGGGGGACAGGGACACTGAAGCTTTCTTT. Translated, it gives CASSSGDRDTEAFF.

The genes are TRBV6-2 or TRBV6-3 and TRBJ2-5; 11 bases align to TRBD2. CDR1 is MNHEY and CDR2 is SVGEGT in the germline V gene. The V segment lost 2 bases and the J segment 7 bases; nucleotides outside the gene matches: 9. The CDR3 is made up of 16 amino acids. CDR3 protein: CASSYAGLAGDWTQYF. The CDR3 DNA sequence: TGTGCCAGCAGTTACGCTGGACTAGCGGGTGACTGGACCCAGTACTTC.

This chain links TRBV18 with TRBJ1-2; no clear D gene. V gave up 3 bases and J gave up 0 bases, with 14 bases separating them. The CDR3 spans 16 residues. Germline V lookup: CDR1 KGHSH, CDR2 LQKENI. This CDR3 reads CASSPGGSNTNYGYTF. The CDR3 region has the DNA TGTGCCAGCTCACCTGGCGGGTCGAACACTAACTATGGCTACACCTTC.

Only a few counts were recorded for this clone. The chain couples TRBV2 to TRBJ1-5; 7 nucleotides match TRBD1. The CDR3 contains 15 residues. Germline CDR1 reads SNHLY; CDR2 reads FYNNEI. The ends lost 3 bases at V and 7 bases at J; junction bases unmatched: 9. In DNA form, the CDR3 reads TGTGCCAGCAGTGAGGCGGCAGGGGGGAGGCAGCCCCAGCATTTT. Its translation is CASSEAAGGRQPQHF.

V gene TRBV2 combines with J gene TRBJ1-1; D gene ambiguous. Germline CDR1 SNHLY, CDR2 FYNNEI. The CDR3 consists of 13 residues. V lost 8 bases and J lost 5, with 15 bases in between. DNA for the CDR3: TGTGCCAGCTATCCTAGGAGGCGAACTGAAGCTTTCTTT. It is translated as CASYPRRRTEAFF.

CDR3 DNA: TGTGCCAGCCAGATAGCGGGGGGCGCGAACACCGGGGAGCTGTTTTTT. This translates into CASQIAGGANTGELFF. The V and J genes are TRBV7-9 and TRBJ2-2, with TRBD2 matching over 10 bases. In germline, CDR1 is SEHNR, CDR2 FQNEAQ (reference sequence). Germline trimming cut 8 bases from V and 0 bases from J; bases unmatched to any gene: 6. The CDR3 spans 16 residues.

The V and J genes are TRBV6-5 and TRBJ1-2, with D uncertain. Germline CDR1 and CDR2: MNHEY and SVGAGI. This CDR3 contains 12 residues. V was cut by 8 bases and J by 8 bases, with 15 bases left in between. As DNA, the CDR3 is TGTGCCAGCCATATTATCCTTACAGGCTACACCTTC. Its protein is CASHIILTGYTF.

The V call is TRBV14, the J call TRBJ1-1, with 8 bases that match TRBD1. Germline-derived CDR1 and CDR2 are SGHDN and FVKESK. The trim removed 1 base at V and 0 bases at J, leaving 7 bases unmatched. The CDR3 contains 17 residues. The CDR3 protein is CASSQAGLTGVNTEAFF. The CDR3 DNA is TGTGCCAGCAGCCAAGCGGGATTGACAGGGGTGAACACTGAAGCTTTCTTT. Full variable domain (missing parts from reference TRBV14 and TRBJ1-1): EAGVTQFPSHSVIEKGQTVTLRCDPISGHDNLYWYRRVMGKEIKFLLHFVKESKQDESGMPNNRFLAERTGGTYSTLKVQPAELEDSGVYFCASSQAGLTGVNTEAFFGQGTRLTVV.

This rearrangement joins TRBV5-1 to TRBJ2-7; perhaps TRBD1 as D (6 bases). Trimming stripped 1 base from V and 0 bases from J, with 11 bases between. The CDR3 runs 15 residues. Germline lookup yields CDR1 SGHRS and CDR2 YFSETQ. CDR3: CASSLTPGHSYEQYF. The CDR3 DNA is TGCGCCAGCAGCTTGACCCCGGGACACTCCTACGAGCAGTACTTC.

CDR3 region: CASSSRGRGLAGVGEQFF. DNA for the CDR3: TGTGCCAGTTCGTCCCGAGGACGGGGTTTAGCGGGAGTCGGTGAGCAGTTCTTC. The J gene is TRBJ2-1, the V gene TRBV19, with 9 bases that match TRBD2. Germline trimming cut 8 bases from V and 9 bases from J; bases unmatched to any gene: 23. The CDR3 sequence is 18 residues long. Germline lookup yields CDR1 LNHDA and CDR2 SQIVND (reference sequence).